These T cell receptor beta chains were read from a single sample in a study of patients and donors after allogeneic stem cell transplantation. One entry per CDR3 protein results from TCRdb running MiXCR on the RT-PCR reads. The table shows some 960,000 distinct CDR3 sequences, with about 20% occurring only once. Sequencing was carried out using blood, either unsorted or a sorted T cell fraction (not recorded which). These receptors all stem from a human donor who was either an allogeneic HSCT recipient or a stem cell or donor lymphocyte infusion donor (not recorded which). It is not recorded whose cells these are; they may come from a transplant donor. The CDR3 runs from the conserved cysteine through the conserved F or W. The D gene is left open where the match is weak. The size field is filled for only some rows; it gives once, few, many or a size class.

CDR3nt	CDR3aa	v_gene	j_gene	abundance	d_gene
TGTGCCAGCAGTTACACCAGCCACCAGTCCGAGCAGTACTTC	CASSYTSHQSEQYF	TRBV6-5	TRBJ2-7	few	NA
TGTGCCAGCAGTTACGATTGGGGAAACTACGAGCAGTACTTC	CASSYDWGNYEQYF	TRBV6-5	TRBJ2-7	few	NA
TGTGCCAGCAGATTCGACAGGCTGGGGGGCAATGAGCAGTTCTTC	CASRFDRLGGNEQFF	TRBV6-2/TRBV6-3	TRBJ2-1	NA	NA
TGCGCCAGCAGCTCACAGTTTTTGGACACTGAAGCTTTCTTT	CASSSQFLDTEAFF	TRBV5-1	TRBJ1-1	few	NA
TGTGCCAGCAGTGGCTTGGACAGTAACACCGGGGAGCTGTTTTTT	CASSGLDSNTGELFF	TRBV6-2/TRBV6-3	TRBJ2-2	few	NA
TGCGCCAGCAGCCGTCCGGGACTCCGTCCCGAAGCTTTCTTT	CASSRPGLRPEAFF	TRBV5-1	TRBJ1-1	many	NA
TGTGCCAGCAGCGTAGACGGACAGGGTCACTACGAGCAGTACTTC	CASSVDGQGHYEQYF	TRBV9	TRBJ2-7	few	TRBD1
TGTGCCAGCAGTAACGGACTCTCGCCTAGCACAGATACGCAGTATTTT	CASSNGLSPSTDTQYF	TRBV12-3/TRBV12-4	TRBJ2-3	NA	NA
TGCAGTGCAGTACGGGGGCAGACCACAGATACGCAGTATTTT	CSAVRGQTTDTQYF	TRBV20-1	TRBJ2-3	NA	NA
TGTGCCAGCAGCTTCGGGACACAATACCGGAACACTGAAGCTTTCTTT	CASSFGTQYRNTEAFF	TRBV11-2	TRBJ1-1	NA	NA
TGCAGTGCTAGAGATCCGGAATTGATTCAGCCCCAGCATTTT	CSARDPELIQPQHF	TRBV20-1	TRBJ1-5	NA	NA
TGTGCCAGCAGGGGACAGGGGACGGCGGATGGCTACACCTTC	CASRGQGTADGYTF	TRBV12-3/TRBV12-4	TRBJ1-2	NA	TRBD1
TGTGCCATCAGTGATGGGAAGGGGCCGGGCACTGAAGCTTTCTTT	CAISDGKGPGTEAFF	TRBV10-3	TRBJ1-1	NA	NA
TGCAGTGCTAGAGGTGCGCGTCATGAGACCCAGTACTTC	CSARGARHETQYF	TRBV20-1	TRBJ2-5	NA	NA
TGCGCCAGTGTTAACAGCCAACTCAACTATGGCTACACCTTC	CASVNSQLNYGYTF	TRBV5-1	TRBJ1-2	NA	NA
TGTGCCAGCAGTCCTACCGGGACTAGCGGGAGACCCGTGGAGACCCAGTACTTC	CASSPTGTSGRPVETQYF	TRBV12-3/TRBV12-4	TRBJ2-5	few	TRBD2
TGTGCCAGCACCTTCGGACAGGGGATATACGAGCAGTACTTC	CASTFGQGIYEQYF	TRBV27	TRBJ2-7	NA	TRBD1
TGTGCCAGCAGCCTGAACGGCGGGAGGGCAGATACGCAGTATTTT	CASSLNGGRADTQYF	TRBV11-3	TRBJ2-3	few	TRBD2
TGTGCCAGCAGTCTACCCGGGACTAGCGGGAGCGGTGAGCAGTTCTTC	CASSLPGTSGSGEQFF	TRBV28	TRBJ2-1	NA	TRBD2
TGTGCCAGCAGCGCGACGCCGGGACCGCGGGCAGATACGCAGTATTTT	CASSATPGPRADTQYF	TRBV9	TRBJ2-3	few	NA
TGTGCCAGCAGCCCGGGACTAGTCAGAGAGACCCAGTACTTC	CASSPGLVRETQYF	TRBV11-1	TRBJ2-5	few	TRBD2
TGCAGCGTTGAGGGGTTGAGTAGGGAAGATACGCAGTATTTT	CSVEGLSREDTQYF	TRBV29-1	TRBJ2-3	few	NA
TGTGCCAGCAGTCCGTACTGGGAGCTGTTTTTT	CASSPYWELFF	TRBV12-3/TRBV12-4	TRBJ2-2	NA	NA
TGCAGTGCTAGACAGGGTATTCGATCCTACGAGCAGTACTTC	CSARQGIRSYEQYF	TRBV20-1	TRBJ2-7	NA	NA
TGCAGTGCTTCGGAGGGAGTTCAAGCGTTATATCAGCCCCAGCATTTT	CSASEGVQALYQPQHF	TRBV20-1	TRBJ1-5	NA	NA
TGTGCCACCAGTGATTTGCGGCAGGGGGGAACAGATACGCAGTATTTT	CATSDLRQGGTDTQYF	TRBV24-1	TRBJ2-3	few	NA
TGTGCCAGCAGCACCAGGGACCCTAGCACAGATACGCAGTATTTT	CASSTRDPSTDTQYF	TRBV7-9	TRBJ2-3	few	NA
TGTGCCAGCAGTTTAGCGCCGGGTGGCGGGTATGGCTACACCTTC	CASSLAPGGGYGYTF	TRBV12-3/TRBV12-4	TRBJ1-2	many	NA
TGTGCCAGCAGTGACGTACAGATAAATGAAAAACTGTTTTTT	CASSDVQINEKLFF	TRBV25-1	TRBJ1-4	NA	NA
TGTGCCAGCAGCCCCTTTCCCCCGGACTTCCCGGGAGGCCAGTACTTC	CASSPFPPDFPGGQYF	TRBV7-2	TRBJ2-5	few	TRBD2
TGTGCCAGCAGTTTGGGAGGGGGAAGCTCCTACAATGAGCAGTTCTTC	CASSLGGGSSYNEQFF	TRBV12-3/TRBV12-4	TRBJ2-1	many	NA
TGTGCCAGCAGCCCTTCGGGGGCCAAGGGTGCTGAAGCTTTCTTT	CASSPSGAKGAEAFF	TRBV9	TRBJ1-1	few	NA
TGCGCCAGCAGCCACCCCCTTCCCTACGAGCAGTACTTC	CASSHPLPYEQYF	TRBV4-1	TRBJ2-7	NA	NA
TGTGCCAGCAGCGTAACAGCCAGCGGGAGGGGCGAGCAGTACTTC	CASSVTASGRGEQYF	TRBV9	TRBJ2-7	few	TRBD2
TGCAGTGCTAGAGATCTTATGGGCGTTGTGGACAATGAGCAGTTCTTC	CSARDLMGVVDNEQFF	TRBV20-1	TRBJ2-1	many	NA
TGCAGTGCTAGGCCCGGACAGGGACGGGCCTACGAGCAGTACTTC	CSARPGQGRAYEQYF	TRBV20-1	TRBJ2-7	few	TRBD1
TGTGCCAGCAGCTTAAATGGGGGGGCGGTTGAAAAACTGTTTTTT	CASSLNGGAVEKLFF	TRBV7-2	TRBJ1-4	NA	NA